This paragraph reports one T cell receptor beta chain. The data originate from a study of T-cell reconstitution after alpha-beta-depleted transplantation in children. CDR1 and CDR2 from the germline V gene are MNHEY and SVGEGT. This CDR3 comprises 18 residues. V was pared by 2 bases and J by 0 bases, with 10 bases of the junction left unmatched. Unique molecular identifiers featured in how the TCRbeta library was prepared. TCRdb re-analysed the PCR reads in MiXCR, keeping a single row per CDR3 protein. The sample carries over 300,000 distinct CDR3 sequences, 10% recorded once. Sequenced here: PBMCs from the stem cell graft donor, sampled from the stem cell graft. The source is a human donor who donated a stem cell graft to a child with acute lymphoblastic leukemia. The V and J genes are TRBV6-2 or TRBV6-3 and TRBJ2-4, with 7 bases lining up with TRBD2. CDR3 loop: CASSYPGVVAGAKNIQYF. Here the CDR3 DNA reads TGTGCCAGCAGTTACCCTGGCGTGGTAGCGGGAGCCAAAAACATTCAGTACTTC.